This T cell receptor beta chain was sequenced in a study of T cells in narcolepsy. For the study at large: Healthy controls were enrolled alongside patients with narcolepsy type 1 or type 2.

Remarks on this clone: Its antigen is not known.

Assay: immunoSEQ multiplex PCR; the TCRdb copy retains only in-frame clones and omits some. Among roughly 30,000 clones listed, more than 70% were seen once. Germline CDR1 is LNHDA and CDR2 is SQIVND (reference sequence). Between the trimmed V and J ends, which lost 4 bases and 0 bases, there was a span of 16 bases. The length of the CDR3 is 17 residues. Whole-study results and caveats: Healthy controls reportedly lacked the autoreactive clonotypes serially found in patients' blood. Some memory CD4+ repertoires had no autoreactive clone sequences. Same-patient CSF and blood CD4+ T cell clonotypes included HCRT-specific and TRIB2-specific autoreactive ones.

The source of this sequence is a human donor in good health. Sequencing input: memory (CD45RA-) CD4+ T cells from blood. The gene calls are TRBV19 and TRBJ2-1; D is undetermined. The CDR3 reads CASSTHKTGASYNEQFF. The CDR3, as DNA: TGTGCCAGTAGTACACACAAGACTGGCGCCTCCTACAATGAGCAGTTCTTC.